A single sample is the source of the 12 T cell receptor beta chains below, sequenced in a study of T cells in Graves' hyperthyroidism and ophthalmopathy (dated 2019 in TCRdb). Receptor amplification or capture employed multiplex PCR. The instrument given in TCRdb is Illumina HiSeq 2000. TCR beta CDR3 regions were amplified from RNA transcripts. For the first round of RT-PCR on the TCR CDR3, the HTBI primer set was used together with the Qiagen OneStep RT-PCR kit. TCRdb redid the processing of the public reads, applying fastp at Q25 and MiXCR, and retained in-frame beta chains. Every distinct CDR3 protein forms one entry, paired with its most common genes and DNA. Within this sample are fewer than 400,000 distinct CDR3 sequences, with 15% to 19% of them counted one time only. The top ten clonotypes cover about a quarter of the sample. Material for sequencing was blood. These receptor sequences come from a woman aged 18-35 years with Graves' hyperthyroidism that later progressed to Graves' ophthalmopathy.

This clonotype was observed a single time. V usage is TRBV29-1 and J usage is TRBJ2-6; 7 positions agree with TRBD2. After removal of 4 bases from V and 2 bases from J, the junction contained 5 bases not matched to a gene. Germline V gene lookup returns CDR1 SQVTM and CDR2 ANQGSEA. The CDR3 totals 15 residues. The CDR3 loop is CSVGLGGTGANVLTF. Here the CDR3 DNA reads TGCAGCGTTGGACTCGGGGGGACTGGGGCCAACGTCCTGACTTTC.

In its sample, this clonotype was seen many times. The chain links TRBV27 to TRBJ1-5; no clear D gene. Germline loops: CDR1 MNHEY, CDR2 SMNVEV (reference sequence). The CDR3 has 16 residues. The germline V and J ends were trimmed by 4 bases and 6 bases, with 19 bases remaining between them. The DNA of the CDR3 is TGTGCCAGCAGTTCTCATTTGACACACCTTTCTCAGCCCCAGCATTTT. Translating it yields CASSSHLTHLSQPQHF.

The chain uses TRBV11-3 and TRBJ2-2, with D unresolved. The CDR3 runs 14 residues. Germline CDR1 reads SGHNT; CDR2 reads YENEEA. Trimming removed 5 bases at V and 4 bases at J, with 11 bases between. The CDR3: CASSPGVPTGELFF. The CDR3 nucleotides are TGTGCCAGCAGCCCTGGGGTCCCCACCGGGGAGCTGTTTTTT. Combining the CDR3 with reference TRBV11-3 and TRBJ2-2 gives the whole variable domain EAGVVQSPRYKIIEKKQPVAFWCNPISGHNTLYWYLQNLGQGPELLIRYENEEAVDDSQLPKDRFSAERLKGVDSTLKIQPAELGDSAVYLCASSPGVPTGELFFGEGSRLTVL.

The chain has TRBV25-1 and TRBJ1-4; 9 positions match TRBD1. V lost 3 bases to trimming and J lost 7 bases; unmatched junction nucleotides: 6. Germline CDR1 reads MGHDK; CDR2 reads SYGVNS. CDR3 length: 15 amino acids. CDR3 nucleotide sequence: TGTGCCAGCAGTGATTTCGACAGGGGGAGTGAAAAACTGTTTTTT. It encodes CASSDFDRGSEKLFF.

This clonotype appeared many times. J is TRBJ2-1 and V is TRBV12-5, with 14 bases identical to TRBD2. V shed 0 bases, J shed 7 bases, and the junction held 17 bases outside the gene matches. The CDR3 is 21 residues long. Germline-derived CDR1 and CDR2 are LGHNT and FRNRAP. The CDR3 protein is CASGLVPGGLGTSGSRNEQFF. CDR3 sequence (DNA): TGTGCTAGTGGTTTGGTACCCGGGGGGCTAGGGACTAGCGGGAGTCGTAATGAGCAGTTCTTC. Combining the CDR3 with reference TRBV12-5 and TRBJ2-1 gives the whole variable domain DARVTQTPRHKVTEMGQEVTMRCQPILGHNTVFWYRQTMMQGLELLAYFRNRAPLDDSGMPKDRFSAEMPDATLATLKIQPSEPRDSAVYFCASGLVPGGLGTSGSRNEQFFGPGTRLTVL.

The chain uses TRBV5-1 and TRBJ2-7; 8 bases align to TRBD2. After removal of 3 bases from V and 2 bases from J, the junction contained 7 bases not matched to a gene. The CDR3 has 15 residues. Per germline, CDR1 SGHRS and CDR2 YFSETQ. The CDR3 bases are TGCGCCAGCAGCTCGCGAACTAGCGGACCCTACGAGCAGTACTTC. Encoded protein: CASSSRTSGPYEQYF.

On this clonotype itself: A much larger clone differs from this one at a single base, so this may be a read error. The chain employs TRBV11-2 and TRBJ1-2, with 7 bases aligning to TRBD1. Germline V CDR1 and CDR2: SGHAT, FQNNGV. The CDR3 totals 12 residues. J was trimmed by 10 bases and V by 8 bases; bases with no gene match: 10. The CDR3 nucleotides are TGTGCCAGCGGCTCCCGGACAGGTACCTACACCTTC. Protein product: CASGSRTGTYTF.

This clonotype was seen at least ten times. The chain links TRBV7-3 to TRBJ1-1; 9 bases align to TRBD1. Germline V gene lookup returns CDR1 SGHTA and CDR2 FQGTGA. This CDR3 spans 14 amino acids. V lost 5 bases, J lost 3 bases, and 4 bases stayed unmatched. CDR3 protein: CASSTTGGHTEAFF. Here the CDR3 DNA reads TGTGCCAGCAGCACTACAGGGGGCCACACTGAAGCTTTCTTT.

This clonotype occurred many times. The J gene is TRBJ1-5, the V gene TRBV20-1; 8 positions match TRBD1. The CDR3 is 14 residues long. Germline assignment: CDR1 DFQATT and CDR2 SNEGSKA (reference sequence). J was trimmed by 2 bases and V by 4 bases; bases with no gene match: 4. This CDR3 reads CSATRGRGNQPQHF. The CDR3 region has the DNA TGCAGTGCTACCAGGGGGCGAGGCAATCAGCCCCAGCATTTT.

As concerns this clonotype: Just one base apart from a much larger clone, this may be a read error. V is TRBV3-1 and J is TRBJ2-3; D is unclear. There are 17 residues in the CDR3. CDR1 is LGHDT, CDR2 YNNKEL, per germline (reference sequence). The CDR3 DNA sequence: TGTGCCAGCAGCCAAGACTCCAGCAGGCCTATTACAGATACGCGGTATTTT. Its protein product is CASSQDSSRPITDTRYF.

The gene calls are TRBV11-2 and TRBJ2-7; 7 positions agree with TRBD1. Trimming took 1 base from V and 2 from J; bases not matched to a gene: 5. The CDR3 runs to 15 residues. The germline gives CDR1 SGHAT, CDR2 FQNNGV. The CDR3 sequence is CASSLARTGAYEQYF. In DNA form, the CDR3 reads TGTGCCAGCAGCTTAGCCAGGACAGGCGCCTACGAGCAGTACTTC.

The chain joins TRBV5-1 to TRBJ2-5, with D unclear. The CDR3 loop spans 16 amino acids. The germline CDR1 and CDR2 sequences are SGHRS and YFSETQ. Trimming took 3 bases from V and 5 from J, leaving 20 bases between them. CDR3 amino acids: CASSSTADTGVETQYF. The CDR3 nucleotides read TGCGCCAGCAGCTCTACCGCTGACACCGGCGTTGAGACCCAGTACTTC.